These 5 T cell receptor beta chains were all obtained from the same sample, sequenced in a study of shared clonotypes between healthy human individuals (TCRdb year 2020). Library preparation used the immunoSEQ multiplex PCR assay. TCRdb holds this immuneACCESS table with in-frame rearrangements only. Some clones are missing; in checked studies, unresolved V genes explain under half, and the rest has no known cause. This sample is represented by more than 2 million clones; approximately 92% of them were singletons. The ten largest make up 1.5% to 2% of the sample. CD8 naive samples consisted of CD45RO-negative cells that were positively selected for CCR7, yielding a CD45RA+CCR7+ population without TemRA cells. Sequencing used naive CD8+ T cells from PBMCs. What the cell subset or site label conveys for this sample: CD45RA+CCR7+. The origin of the receptors is a young man in good health. Some clones in this sample may be carry-over from other donors' samples.

Concerning this clone itself: The sample holds other DNA sequences that translate to the same CDR3. This chain connects TRBV19 to TRBJ1-1, with TRBD1 identical over 10 bases. Unmatched junction bases numbered 2, after V lost 6 bases and J lost 4 bases. Per germline, CDR1 LNHDA and CDR2 SQIVND (reference sequence). The CDR3 covers 13 residues. The CDR3 sequence: CASRGTGVTEAFF. Here the CDR3 DNA reads TGTGCCAGTAGGGGGACAGGGGTCACTGAAGCTTTCTTT.

The CDR3 sequence: CASSQGILPRLIYEQYF. The CDR3 nucleotides are TGCGCCAGCAGCCAAGGTATTCTCCCCCGTTTGATCTACGAGCAGTACTTC. The V and J genes are TRBV4-1 and TRBJ2-5; D uncertain. The J call is doubtful: the DNA matches TRBJ2-7 better. CDR1 and CDR2 from the germline V gene are MGHRA and YSYEKL. There are 17 residues in the CDR3.

This chain links TRBV29-1 with TRBJ1-2; 9 bases align to TRBD1. The V segment lost 6 bases and the J segment 4 bases; nucleotides outside the gene matches: 12. CDR1 is SQVTM, CDR2 ANQGSEA, per germline. The CDR3 is made up of 15 amino acids. The CDR3 sequence: CSVPARTGDGYGYTF. DNA of the CDR3: TGCAGCGTCCCCGCCCGGACAGGGGACGGCTATGGCTACACCTTC.

CDR3 in amino acids: CASILTSGGTDTQYF. The CDR3 bases are TGTGCCAGCATCCTAACTAGCGGTGGCACAGATACGCAGTATTTT. The rearrangement joins TRBV6-6 to TRBJ2-3; 8 nucleotides line up with TRBD2. Losses at the gene ends were 7 bases for V and 1 base for J; bases not matched to a gene: 7. This CDR3 has 15 amino acids. Germline V gene sequence: CDR1 MNHNY, CDR2 SVGAGI (reference sequence).

The genes are TRBV6-6 and TRBJ2-5, with D possibly TRBD1 on 5 matching bases. Trimming took 7 bases from V and 5 from J, leaving 17 bases between them. The CDR3 runs 14 residues. From germline, CDR1 is MNHNY and CDR2 SVGAGI (reference sequence). The CDR3 DNA is TGTGCCAGCACCGAGCGCCCTAGACAGGAGACCCAGTACTTC. It yields the protein CASTERPRQETQYF.